The 21 T cell receptor beta chains presented below share a single source sample, sequenced in a study of tumor-infiltrating lymphocytes in primary liver carcinoma. Investigators took RNA and DNA out together from roughly 18-30 mg of unsorted bulk tissue. From roughly 0.55 ug of total RNA, TCR beta-specific cDNA was reverse-transcribed using a constant-region primer. Three nested multiplex PCR rounds, a slightly modified ARM-PCR method, built the TCR beta libraries. Both of the initial two PCR rounds ran for approximately 11 cycles and employed TRBV1-TRBV30 forward primers alongside a C-beta reverse primer. TCRdb called the multiplex PCR reads again in MiXCR, with one record for every CDR3 protein. Among over 75,000 distinct CDR3 sequences, about 70% were seen once, and the ten largest hold around 26%. The sample taken for sequencing was tumor-adjacent normal liver tissue. Receptor source: a man aged 35 to 55 with primary liver carcinoma and hepatitis B virus infection.

On this clonotype: The germline gene is not matched at one end of the junction; a read error may be the cause. The V gene is TRBV29-1, the J gene TRBJ2-3; D unclear. The CDR3 runs 10 residues. Germline loops: CDR1 SQVTM, CDR2 ANQGSEA. The CDR3 sequence: CSAGLDTKYF. The CDR3 coding sequence is TGCAGCGCCGGGTTAGATACGAAGTATTTT.

This clonotype has at least ten counts. The chain has TRBV10-2 and TRBJ2-1, with TRBD2 matching 9 bases. Germline trimming cut 9 bases from V and 6 bases from J; bases unmatched to any gene: 12. This CDR3 region has 15 residues. Germline lookup yields CDR1 WSHSY and CDR2 SAAADI. The CDR3 loop is CASTSAGGSSNEQFF. The CDR3 DNA is TGCGCCAGTACTTCAGCGGGGGGATCATCCAATGAGCAGTTCTTC.

The chain uses TRBV11-2 and TRBJ2-3; no firm D call. CDR1 is SGHAT, CDR2 FQNNGV, per germline. V was clipped by 5 bases and J by 6 bases, with 6 bases between them. This CDR3 comprises 11 residues. The CDR3 region is CASSALDTQYF. Written as DNA, the CDR3 is TGTGCCAGCAGCGCCTTGGATACGCAGTATTTT.

This clonotype was observed a handful of times. A much larger clone differs by one base, so this may be a read error. The chain links TRBV6-6 to TRBJ2-1, with D uncertain. The CDR3 runs 12 residues. Per the germline V gene, CDR1 is MNHNY and CDR2 is SVGAGI (reference sequence). CDR3 sequence (DNA): TGTGTCAGCAGTTATTCTGCCCATGAGCAGTTCTTC. Translation gives CVSSYSAHEQFF.

This clonotype came up many times. The chain combines TRBV6-2 or TRBV6-3 with TRBJ1-5; no firm D call. Per germline, CDR1 MNHEY and CDR2 SVGEGT. The CDR3 consists of 13 residues. V lost 2 bases, J lost 7 bases, and 9 bases lay in between. The CDR3 loop is CASSYGRNQPQHF. The CDR3 DNA sequence: TGTGCCAGCAGTTACGGTCGTAACCAGCCCCAGCATTTT.

To note about this clonotype: A read error may account for a junction end that differs from germline. The chain couples TRBV4-2 to TRBJ2-7; D is undetermined. This CDR3 contains 15 residues. The germline CDR1 and CDR2 sequences are LGHNA and YNFKEQ. For the CDR3, the DNA is TGTGCCAGCAGCCCGAGCCCGGAACCCTCCTACGTGCAGTACTTC. It translates to CASSPSPEPSYVQYF.

The chain has TRBV6-6 and TRBJ2-3, with TRBD2 identical over 8 bases. This CDR3 is 14 amino acids long. Germline CDR1 reads MNHNY; CDR2 reads SVGAGI (reference sequence). CDR3 loop: CVSRRREVRTTQYF. In DNA form, the CDR3 reads TGTGTCAGTCGGAGGCGGGAGGTCCGGACCACGCAGTATTTT.

Points on this clonotype: The conserved phenylalanine or tryptophan is not found at the CDR3 terminus, so this likely reflects a read error. The V and J genes are TRBV5-5 and TRBJ2-2, with 10 bases identical to TRBD1. CDR1 is SGHKS, CDR2 YYEKEE, per germline (reference sequence). The CDR3 is 13 amino acids. The V segment lost 4 bases and the J segment 8 bases; nucleotides outside the gene matches: 2. CDR3: CASSQDRGGELFL. The CDR3 DNA reads as TGTGCCAGCAGCCAGGACAGGGGGGGGGAGCTGTTTCTT.

The genes are TRBV6-2 or TRBV6-3 and TRBJ2-7; D is uncertain. The CDR3 runs 13 residues. From germline, CDR1 is MNHEY and CDR2 SVGEGT. V lost 7 bases, J lost 2 bases, and 12 bases lay in between. The CDR3, as DNA: TGTGCCAGCAAACCCGGCTTCGCCTACGAGCAGTACTTC. Translation gives CASKPGFAYEQYF.

The V call is TRBV6-2 or TRBV6-3, the J call TRBJ2-1; 13 nucleotides align to TRBD2. Germline V gives CDR1 MNHEY, CDR2 SVGEGT. The CDR3 contains 14 residues. CDR3 nucleotide sequence: TGTACCGTAGGGACTAGCGGGACCTACAATGAGCAGTTCTTC. Translation: CTVGTSGTYNEQFF.

This clonotype was found a few times. This may arise from a read error, as a much more abundant clone is one base away. The chain links TRBV29-1 to TRBJ1-1; possibly TRBD1 for D (5 bases). This CDR3 is 13 amino acids long. CDR1 and CDR2 from the germline V gene are SQVTM and ANQGSEA. Written as DNA, the CDR3 is TGCAGCGTCGCCGGGGGAGGGCGCACTAAAGCTTTCTTT. Translated, it gives CSVAGGGRTKAFF.

This clonotype was counted once. The chain recombines TRBV10-1 with TRBJ1-1; no firm D call. Trimming shortened V by 10 bases and J by 4 bases, and 13 bases separated the two germline ends. The length of the CDR3 is 12 residues. Germline V lookup: CDR1 WNHNN, CDR2 SYGVQD (reference sequence). The CDR3 region is CANIGVVTEAFF. The DNA of the CDR3 is TGCGCCAACATAGGAGTGGTCACTGAAGCTTTCTTT.

This clonotype was found many times. The J gene is TRBJ2-2, the V gene TRBV29-1; TRBD2 aligns across 14 bases. After removal of 6 bases from V and 6 bases from J, the junction contained 6 bases not matched to a gene. CDR3 length equals 15 residues. Germline CDR1 reads SQVTM; CDR2 reads ANQGSEA. The CDR3 region is CSVGTSGSYSGELFF. The CDR3 DNA follows: TGCAGCGTCGGGACTAGCGGGAGTTACTCCGGGGAGCTGTTTTTT.

In regard to this clonotype: A read error may be the cause here, since a much bigger clone is one base away. The chain recombines TRBV10-2 with TRBJ2-5; TRBD2 aligns across 8 bases. Trimming took 5 bases from V and 0 from J; bases not matched to a gene: 5. CDR1 and CDR2 (germline): WSHSY, SAAADI. The CDR3 has 15 amino acids. In DNA, the CDR3 is TGCGCCAGCAGTCGTACTAGCGGTGACCAAGAGACCCAGTACTTC. Amino acid sequence: CASSRTSGDQETQYF.

This clonotype was found a few times. This chain joins TRBV30 and TRBJ2-7; 9 bases fit TRBD1. The CDR3 extends over 14 amino acids. Germline V lookup: CDR1 GTSNPN, CDR2 SVGIG (reference sequence). The J segment lost 4 bases and the V segment lost 7 bases, leaving 11 bases of the junction unmatched. The CDR3 DNA reads as TGTGCCTCGATACCGGACAGGGGTAGGTACGAGCAGTACTTC. Translation: CASIPDRGRYEQYF.

The J gene is TRBJ2-1, the V gene TRBV3-1; D is perhaps TRBD2 (5 bases). V gave up 1 base and J gave up 9 bases, with 13 bases separating them. This CDR3 region has 14 residues. CDR1 is LGHDT, CDR2 YNNKEL, per germline (reference sequence). CDR3 sequence (DNA): TGTGCCAGCAGCCAAGGGCTAGGAGGATGTGAGCAGTTCTTC. Translating it yields CASSQGLGGCEQFF.

This clonotype showed up just once. The rearrangement joins TRBV24-1 to TRBJ2-2; TRBD2 is a possible D gene (5 bases). V lost 2 bases, J lost 4 bases, and 16 bases lay in between. Germline V lookup: CDR1 KGHDR, CDR2 SFDVKD. The CDR3 runs 17 residues. CDR3 bases: TGTGCCACCAGTGATTCTGAGGGCACCGCGAGCACCGGGGAGCTGTTTTTT. Translated: CATSDSEGTASTGELFF.

A single count supports this clonotype. A junction boundary mismatches the germline segment, possibly from a read error. The gene calls are TRBV29-1 and TRBJ2-2; maybe TRBD1 (7 bases). The CDR3 has 10 amino acids. Per germline, CDR1 SQVTM and CDR2 ANQGSEA. CDR3 region: CSMRQGGLFF. The CDR3 DNA reads TGCAGCATGAGGCAGGGGGGGCTGTTTTTT.

Points on this clonotype: The junction differs from germline at one of its ends, possibly a read error. The chain joins TRBV12-3 or TRBV12-4 to TRBJ2-7; D unclear. This CDR3 contains 12 residues. CDR3 in amino acids: CVSSTLAYEQYF. The CDR3 DNA sequence: TGTGTCAGCAGTACGCTAGCCTACGAGCAGTACTTC.

This clonotype has more than one count but fewer than ten. A much larger clone differs by one base, so this may be a read error. The chain couples TRBV12-3 or TRBV12-4 to TRBJ2-3; possibly TRBD2 for D (6 bases). V was pared by 8 bases and J by 5 bases, with 17 bases between. CDR3 length equals 14 residues. The CDR3 nucleotides are TGTGCCAGCCTGACGGCGGGAATGGGAGATACGCAGTATTTT. Amino acid sequence: CASLTAGMGDTQYF.

This clonotype was observed once. This sequence joins TRBV11-3 and TRBJ1-1, with D perhaps TRBD1 (5 bases). The CDR3 consists of 13 residues. V shed 5 bases and J shed 3 bases, with 10 bases lying between them. Germline V gene lookup returns CDR1 SGHNT and CDR2 YENEEA. The CDR3: CASSPQGDTEAFF. The CDR3 nucleotides are TGTGCCAGCAGCCCGCAAGGGGACACTGAAGCTTTCTTT.